One sample yielded the 8 T cell receptor beta chains listed below, sequenced in a study of T cell changes during pregnancy in multiple sclerosis. Profiled with immunoSEQ multiplex PCR; TCRdb holds only in-frame clones, not every one. The table records fewer than 85,000 clones, roughly 92% of them present only once. Material: peripheral blood, obtained in the third trimester of pregnancy. The receptor set was obtained from a female donor in good health, enrolled as a control in a pregnancy study.

V gene TRBV6-4 combines with J gene TRBJ2-7; TRBD2 matches 9 bases. There are 18 residues in the CDR3. Germline V gives CDR1 MRHNA, CDR2 SNTAGT. V was pared by 0 bases and J by 4 bases, with 13 bases of the junction left unmatched. This CDR3 reads CASSDSAGTRGGGYEQYF. The CDR3 DNA reads as TGTGCCAGCAGTGACTCGGCAGGAACGCGGGGGGGCGGATACGAGCAGTACTTC.

This chain links TRBV29-1 with TRBJ2-3; the D gene is possibly TRBD2 (5 bases). V lost 2 bases to trimming and J lost 0 bases, with 9 bases between them. Germline CDR1 SQVTM, CDR2 ANQGSEA. The CDR3 runs 14 residues. CDR3 in amino acids: CSVERGLSTDTQYF. The CDR3 DNA reads TGCAGCGTTGAAAGAGGGTTGAGCACAGATACGCAGTATTTT.

This clone showed up just a few times. This chain uses TRBV28 with TRBJ2-1; TRBD2 aligns across 8 bases. The CDR3 is 15 residues long. With 5 bases clipped from V and 3 bases from J, the junction kept 6 bases outside the gene matches. Germline V gives CDR1 MDHEN, CDR2 SYDVKM. CDR3 coding DNA: TGTGCCAGCAGTGTCTGGGCGGGAGGCTACAATGAGCAGTTCTTC. It is translated as CASSVWAGGYNEQFF. Full variable domain (rest looked up from reference TRBV28 and TRBJ2-1): DVKVTQSSRYLVKRTGEKVFLECVQDMDHENMFWYRQDPGLGLRLIYFSYDVKMKEKGDIPEGYSVSREKKERFSLILESASTNQTSMYLCASSVWAGGYNEQFFGPGTRLTVL.

The V gene is TRBV19, the J gene TRBJ2-1; 7 bases are shared with TRBD2. Germline V gene lookup returns CDR1 LNHDA and CDR2 SQIVND (reference sequence). The CDR3 has 15 residues. V lost 7 bases, J lost 0 bases, and 6 bases stayed unmatched. CDR3 sequence reads: CASKGRGSSYNEQFF. The CDR3 nucleotides read TGTGCCAGTAAGGGGCGGGGGAGCTCCTACAATGAGCAGTTCTTC.

The rearrangement links TRBV28 to TRBJ2-7, with D perhaps TRBD1 (6 bases). This CDR3 is 15 amino acids long. Germline CDR1 MDHEN, CDR2 SYDVKM. V lost 6 bases to trimming and J lost 1 base, with 16 bases between them. CDR3 protein: CASSFTGTLSYEQYF. The CDR3 DNA is TGTGCCAGCAGCTTCACCGGGACACTTTCCTACGAGCAGTACTTC. The full variable domain, completed using reference TRBV28 and TRBJ2-7, is DVKVTQSSRYLVKRTGEKVFLECVQDMDHENMFWYRQDPGLGLRLIYFSYDVKMKEKGDIPEGYSVSREKKERFSLILESASTNQTSMYLCASSFTGTLSYEQYFGPGTRLTVT.

This chain links TRBV27 with TRBJ2-7; D ambiguous. Per germline, CDR1 MNHEY and CDR2 SMNVEV (reference sequence). This CDR3 has 14 residues. V was shortened by 4 bases and J by 3 bases, with 13 bases between the two germline ends. DNA of the CDR3: TGTGCCAGCAGTTATCGGCAGGTGAGCTACGAGCAGTACTTC. This gives the protein CASSYRQVSYEQYF.

This chain connects TRBV27 to TRBJ2-1, with no clear D. Germline CDR1 reads MNHEY; CDR2 reads SMNVEV (reference sequence). CDR3 length equals 13 residues. Deletions cut 6 bases from V and 6 bases from J, with 12 bases between. CDR3 DNA sequence: TGTGCCAGCAGCGGAAGCGTCAGCAATGAGCAGTTCTTC. Translating it yields CASSGSVSNEQFF.

The genes are TRBV28 and TRBJ1-2; tentatively, D is TRBD1 (5 bases). The V and J ends lost 6 bases and 0 bases respectively, with 8 bases between them. The CDR3 sequence is 13 residues long. The germline V gene has CDR1 MDHEN and CDR2 SYDVKM. The CDR3 spells CASSSGSNYGYTF. CDR3 coding DNA: TGTGCCAGCAGCTCAGGGTCTAACTATGGCTACACCTTC.